The 18 T cell receptor beta chains below were found in one sample sequenced in a study of Ad26.COV2.S vaccination and SARS-CoV-2 variants. Treatment specified: over 15 received Ad26.COV2.S at low or high dose, single or two shots; about five received placebo; per-sample allocation not given. Sampling occurred on day 63 after the first vaccine or placebo injection. Data came from immunoSEQ multiplex PCR; TCRdb stores just in-frame clones and leaves some out. The data show some 480,000 clones, around nine tenths seen once. Sequences were derived from peripheral blood, sampled in a trial of Ad26.COV2.S vaccine versus placebo. Receptor source: a person aged 18-60 years who received the Ad26.COV2.S COVID-19 vaccine or a placebo.

The genes are TRBV10-3 and TRBJ2-1; perhaps TRBD2 as D (5 bases). In germline, CDR1 is ENHRY, CDR2 SYGVKD. With 3 bases removed from V and 5 bases from J, the gap between germline ends came to 11 bases. This CDR3 is 14 amino acids long. The CDR3, as DNA: TGTGCCATCAGTGACCGGGATGCGAACAATGAGCAGTTCTTC. Translated: CAISDRDANNEQFF.

The chain carries TRBV18 and TRBJ1-1; tentatively, D is TRBD1 (5 bases). Germline CDR1 is KGHSH and CDR2 is LQKENI. Trimming took 6 bases from V and 2 from J, leaving 19 bases between them. The CDR3 loop spans 16 amino acids. Written as DNA, the CDR3 is TGTGCCAGCTCGTCTCGCGTAGAGGGGCCCAACACTGAAGCTTTCTTT. Translated, it gives CASSSRVEGPNTEAFF.

V is TRBV27 and J is TRBJ2-7; TRBD2 aligns across 10 bases. Germline trimming cut 6 bases from V and 7 bases from J; bases unmatched to any gene: 9. The CDR3 spans 14 residues. The germline CDR1 and CDR2 sequences are MNHEY and SMNVEV (reference sequence). The CDR3 sequence is CASRSSGREYEQYF. CDR3 DNA: TGTGCCAGCAGGTCTAGCGGGAGAGAGTATGAGCAGTACTTC.

The rearrangement joins TRBV20-1 to TRBJ1-6; 8 positions match TRBD1. The germline V gene has CDR1 DFQATT and CDR2 SNEGSKA (reference sequence). V trimming: 3 bases; J trimming: 8 bases; junction bases outside the gene matches: 3. This CDR3 is 13 amino acids long. CDR3 region: CSASSGGDSPLHF. CDR3 in DNA: TGCAGTGCTAGTTCAGGGGGCGATTCACCCCTCCACTTT.

This clone was seen more than once but under ten times. The V gene is TRBV5-4, the J gene TRBJ1-5, with unresolved D. CDR3 length: 15 residues. Germline CDR1 is SGHNT and CDR2 is YYREEE (reference sequence). The V end lost 3 bases, the J end lost 0 bases, and 10 bases lay between the germline ends. The CDR3 loop reads CASSSDPLSNQPQHF. The CDR3 nucleotides read TGTGCCAGCAGCTCCGATCCCCTTAGCAATCAGCCCCAGCATTTT.

The chain employs TRBV19 and TRBJ2-1; 12 nucleotides line up with TRBD2. The length of the CDR3 is 15 residues. The germline V gene encodes CDR1 LNHDA and CDR2 SQIVND (reference sequence). Trimming at V came to 5 bases and at J to 8 bases, leaving 7 bases not matched to a gene. The CDR3 region has the DNA TGTGCCAGTAGTGCCTCTAGCGGGAGGGCCCATGAGCAGTTCTTC. Residues: CASSASSGRAHEQFF.

The chain carries TRBV30 and TRBJ1-2; no firm D call. V was shortened by 1 base and J by 0 bases, with 12 bases between the two germline ends. Germline CDR1 reads GTSNPN; CDR2 reads SVGIG (reference sequence). The CDR3 totals 15 residues. This CDR3 is CAWSGSGNPNYGYTF. The CDR3, as DNA: TGTGCCTGGAGTGGGAGCGGTAATCCTAACTATGGCTACACCTTC.

The chain is built from TRBV2 and TRBJ1-2; TRBD1 matches at 8 bases. J lost 4 bases, V lost 6 bases, and 7 bases had no gene match. Germline V gives CDR1 SNHLY, CDR2 FYNNEI. This CDR3 region has 14 residues. This CDR3 reads CASSLGTGVYGYTF. The CDR3 DNA reads as TGTGCCAGCAGCCTCGGGACAGGAGTCTATGGCTACACCTTC.

The chain couples TRBV18 to TRBJ1-2; TRBD1 might be the D (5 bases). This CDR3 region has 17 residues. V lost 6 bases and J lost 8, with 28 bases in between. Germline CDR1 reads KGHSH; CDR2 reads LQKENI. Here the CDR3 reads CASSPPVTVDSSGGYTF. The CDR3 DNA reads TGTGCCAGCTCGCCCCCCGTGACAGTGGACTCGAGCGGGGGCTACACCTTC.

The V gene is TRBV4-3, the J gene TRBJ2-7; the D is unclear. The CDR3 sequence is 15 residues long. The germline CDR1 and CDR2 sequences are LGHNA and YSLEER. Trimming left V 0 bases short and J 1 base short, with 10 bases between. The CDR3 sequence: CASSQDLGPSYEQYF. The CDR3 DNA is TGCGCCAGCAGCCAAGATCTTGGACCTTCCTACGAGCAGTACTTC.

The gene calls are TRBV9 and TRBJ2-2; maybe TRBD2 (6 bases). The CDR3 has 16 residues. With 0 bases removed from V and 5 bases from J, the gap between germline ends came to 14 bases. Germline V gene sequence: CDR1 SGDLS, CDR2 YYNGEE. Written as DNA, the CDR3 is TGTGCCAGCAGCGTAGGGGTCGAGGGGAGGACCGGGGAGCTGTTTTTT. Its protein is CASSVGVEGRTGELFF.

The chain uses TRBV15 and TRBJ2-1; D perhaps matches TRBD1 (5 bases). The germline V gene encodes CDR1 LNHNV and CDR2 YYDKDF (reference sequence). Trimming removed 1 base at V and 5 bases at J, with 18 bases between. This CDR3 is 17 amino acids long. CDR3 amino acids: CATSRGLGRNFHNEQFF. The CDR3, as DNA: TGTGCCACCAGCAGAGGGTTGGGGCGGAACTTCCACAATGAGCAGTTCTTC.

The chain joins TRBV18 to TRBJ2-1, with D unresolved. The ends were cut back, 2 bases at V and 3 bases at J, with 5 bases in the middle. CDR3 length: 13 amino acids. CDR1 is KGHSH, CDR2 LQKENI, per germline. The CDR3 DNA sequence: TGTGCCAGCTCACCATGGGACTACAATGAGCAGTTCTTC. This codes for CASSPWDYNEQFF.

The chain links TRBV19 to TRBJ2-1; perhaps TRBD2 as D (7 bases). This CDR3 is 16 amino acids long. Germline-derived CDR1 and CDR2 are LNHDA and SQIVND (reference sequence). V lost 4 bases and J 7 bases, leaving 20 bases between the germline ends. Written as DNA, the CDR3 is TGTGCCAGTAGTAGGGGGCTAGCGGATCTGGGAAATGAGCAGTTCTTC. Protein sequence: CASSRGLADLGNEQFF.

This clone is a singleton in its sample. The chain uses TRBV19 and TRBJ2-1; D is possibly TRBD1 (5 bases). Between the trimmed V and J ends, which lost 4 bases and 4 bases, there was a span of 14 bases. This CDR3 comprises 15 residues. Germline CDR1 and CDR2: LNHDA and SQIVND (reference sequence). This chain's CDR3 is CASSTTEVLYNEQFF. The CDR3 nucleotides read TGTGCCAGTAGTACGACAGAAGTGTTATACAATGAGCAGTTCTTC.

The rearrangement links TRBV11-1 to TRBJ2-7, with D hard to call. The CDR3 sequence is 14 residues long. The germline V and J ends were trimmed by 3 bases and 3 bases, with 12 bases remaining between them. The germline V gene encodes CDR1 SGHAT and CDR2 FQDESV (reference sequence). CDR3 sequence (DNA): TGTGCCAGCAGCTTTGAGGCTACGTACTACGAGCAGTACTTC. Protein: CASSFEATYYEQYF.

The chain has TRBV25-1 and TRBJ1-1; possible D gene TRBD1, 6 bases. V gave up 6 bases and J gave up 0 bases, with 11 bases separating them. CDR1 and CDR2 (germline): MGHDK, SYGVNS. The CDR3 is made up of 14 amino acids. The CDR3: CASRKQGMNTEAFF. The CDR3 DNA sequence: TGTGCCAGCAGGAAACAGGGCATGAACACTGAAGCTTTCTTT.

The chain employs TRBV27 and TRBJ2-7; D assignment may be TRBD1 or TRBD2 (5 bases each). V was shortened by 9 bases and J by 6 bases, with 18 bases between the two germline ends. The germline V gene has CDR1 MNHEY and CDR2 SMNVEV (reference sequence). This CDR3 spans 13 amino acids. CDR3 DNA: TGTGCCAGTACCGGAAACGTTGGGGGCGAGCAGTACTTC. It specifies CASTGNVGGEQYF.